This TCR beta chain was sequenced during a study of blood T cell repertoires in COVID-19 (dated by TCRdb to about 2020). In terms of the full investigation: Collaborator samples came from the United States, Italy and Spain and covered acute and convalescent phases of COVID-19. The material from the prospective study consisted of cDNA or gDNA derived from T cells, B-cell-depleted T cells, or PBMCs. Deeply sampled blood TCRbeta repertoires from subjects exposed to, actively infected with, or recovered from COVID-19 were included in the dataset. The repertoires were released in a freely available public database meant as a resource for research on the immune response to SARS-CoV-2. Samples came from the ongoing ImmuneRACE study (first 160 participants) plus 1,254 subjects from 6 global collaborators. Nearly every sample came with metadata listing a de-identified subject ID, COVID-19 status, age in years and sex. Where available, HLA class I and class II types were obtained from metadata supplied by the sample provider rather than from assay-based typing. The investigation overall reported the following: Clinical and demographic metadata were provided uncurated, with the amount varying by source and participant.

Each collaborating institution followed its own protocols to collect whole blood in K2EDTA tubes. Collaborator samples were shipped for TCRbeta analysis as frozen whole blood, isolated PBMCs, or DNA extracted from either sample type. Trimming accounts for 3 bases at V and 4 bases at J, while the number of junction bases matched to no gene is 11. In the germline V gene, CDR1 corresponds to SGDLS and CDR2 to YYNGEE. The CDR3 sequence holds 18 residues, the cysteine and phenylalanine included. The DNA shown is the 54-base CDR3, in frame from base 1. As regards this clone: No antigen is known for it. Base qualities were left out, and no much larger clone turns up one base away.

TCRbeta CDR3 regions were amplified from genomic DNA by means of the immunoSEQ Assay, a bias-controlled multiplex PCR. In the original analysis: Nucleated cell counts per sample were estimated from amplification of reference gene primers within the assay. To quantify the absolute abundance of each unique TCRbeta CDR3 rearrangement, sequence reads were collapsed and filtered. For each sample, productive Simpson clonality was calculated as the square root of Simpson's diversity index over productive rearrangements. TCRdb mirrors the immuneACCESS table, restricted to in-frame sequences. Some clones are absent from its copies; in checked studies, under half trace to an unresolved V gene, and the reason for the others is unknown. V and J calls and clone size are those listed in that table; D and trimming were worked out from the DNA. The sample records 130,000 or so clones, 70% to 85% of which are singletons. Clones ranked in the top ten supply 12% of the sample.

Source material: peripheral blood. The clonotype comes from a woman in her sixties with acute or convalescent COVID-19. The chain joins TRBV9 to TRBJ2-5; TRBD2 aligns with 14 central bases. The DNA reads TGTGCCAGCAGCGGGGGTCTACTCGGACTAGCGGGGGGAGAGACCCAGTACTTC. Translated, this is CASSGGLLGLAGGETQYF.